The rows below give T cell receptor beta chains drawn from one sample of a study of shared clonotypes between healthy human individuals. Clones were sequenced by immunoSEQ multiplex PCR, and TCRdb holds only the in-frame ones, with some missing. The profile shows about half a million clones, approximately 77% of them singletons. The sequencing input was PBMCs. The receptors originated from a woman in her thirties or forties in good health. Some clones in this sample may be carry-over from other donors' samples. The CDR3 runs from the conserved cysteine through the conserved F or W. The D gene is left open where the match is weak. Not all rows give a size; the values are once, few, many and, for expanded clones, a class.

J	V	D	size	DNA	CDR3
TRBJ2-1	TRBV7-2	TRBD2	few	TGTGCCAGCGCTAGGACTAGCTCCTACAATGAGCAGTTCTTC	CASARTSSYNEQFF
TRBJ1-2	TRBV7-8	TRBD1	.	TGTGCCAGCAGCCGTACCGGGGGACAGGGAAACTATGGCTACACCTTC	CASSRTGGQGNYGYTF
TRBJ2-1	TRBV5-1	.	.	TGCGCCAGCAGCTTGGGGACTAACTACAATGAGCAGTTCTTC	CASSLGTNYNEQFF
TRBJ2-7	TRBV5-5	TRBD2	.	TGTGCCAGCAGCCCTAGCGGGAGGGGGCTCGAGCAGTACTTC	CASSPSGRGLEQYF
TRBJ1-1	TRBV4-3	.	.	TGCGCCAGCAGCCAAGATTGGGAAACCAACACTGAAGCTTTCTTT	CASSQDWETNTEAFF
TRBJ1-2	TRBV6-5	TRBD1	.	TGTGCCAGCAGTACAGCCCGGGACAGGGGCCTAGGCTACACCTTC	CASSTARDRGLGYTF
TRBJ2-4	TRBV5-1	.	.	TGCGCCAGCAGCGTGGGTAACTCGGGCAAAAACATTCAGTACTTC	CASSVGNSGKNIQYF
TRBJ2-4	TRBV30	TRBD1	few	TGTGCCTGGAGAAGGGCAGACAGGGGGTTTAAAAACATTCAGTACTTC	CAWRRADRGFKNIQYF
TRBJ2-5	TRBV29-1	.	.	TGCAGCGTTGAAAGGCCCTCTTCTCAAGAGACCCAGTACTTC	CSVERPSSQETQYF
TRBJ2-7	TRBV11-3	TRBD2	.	TGTGCCAGCAGCCCAAGCGGGAGTAATTACGAGCAGTACTTC	CASSPSGSNYEQYF
TRBJ2-5	TRBV2	.	once	TGTGCCAGCAGATTCGCGAGTCTGGGAGTCCAAGAGACCCAGTACTTC	CASRFASLGVQETQYF
TRBJ2-7	TRBV30	.	.	TGTGCCTGGAGTGTAGTGGACCCGACATCCTACGAGCAGTACTTC	CAWSVVDPTSYEQYF
TRBJ2-2	TRBV12-5	.	.	TGTGCTAGTGGTTTAGACTCTGCGAACACCGGGGAGCTGTTTTTT	CASGLDSANTGELFF
TRBJ2-2	TRBV5-1	TRBD2	.	TGCGCCAGCAGCTTGGCCGCTGCTAGCGGGAACACCGGGGAGCTGTTTTTT	CASSLAAASGNTGELFF
TRBJ2-7	TRBV19	.	.	TGTGCCAGTAGTTCCCGGGCCGATGTCGTAACCCCGGGGGAGCAGTACTTC	CASSSRADVVTPGEQYF
TRBJ1-5	TRBV15	.	many	TGTGCCACCGGCATCTATAGCAATCAGCCCCAGCATTTT	CATGIYSNQPQHF
TRBJ2-3	TRBV27	.	.	TGTGCCAGCAGTAATTGGGGGGACAGCAGCACAGATACGCAGTATTTT	CASSNWGDSSTDTQYF
TRBJ2-3	TRBV28	.	many	TGTGCCAGCAGTTTAGAGGTGAGGGATACGCAGTATTTT	CASSLEVRDTQYF
TRBJ2-3	TRBV4-3	TRBD2	.	TGCGCCAGCAGCCAGCAAGCGGGAGGCTCAGATACGCAGTATTTT	CASSQQAGGSDTQYF
TRBJ2-2	TRBV27	.	.	TGTGCCAGCAGTAAACTTGGGGCCAGGGAGCTGTTTTTT	CASSKLGARELFF
TRBJ2-7	TRBV28	TRBD1	.	TGTGCCAGCAGTAAAGGGACAGGGGTTACCTACGAGCAGTACTTC	CASSKGTGVTYEQYF
TRBJ1-2	TRBV11-3	.	.	TGTGCCAGCAGCTCCGGACCTTATGGCTACACCTTC	CASSSGPYGYTF
TRBJ2-7	TRBV30	.	.	TGCGCCTGGAGTGTACCCAGGGGCTCCTACGAGCAGTACTTC	CAWSVPRGSYEQYF
TRBJ1-2	TRBV6-4	.	many	TGTGCCAGCAGTGACTCGGCTGAATCCTATGGCTACACCTTC	CASSDSAESYGYTF
TRBJ2-2	TRBV6-1	TRBD1	.	TGTGCCAGCAGTAGAACAGGGGGCTCTACCGGGGAGCTGTTTTTT	CASSRTGGSTGELFF
TRBJ2-7	TRBV5-1	TRBD2	.	TGCGCCAGCAGCCTTACCGGGACTAACTCCTACGAGCAGTACTTC	CASSLTGTNSYEQYF
TRBJ2-5	TRBV7-9	TRBD2	.	TGTGCCAGCAGCTTAGGGCGACTAGCGGGAACAAAAGAGACCCAGTACTTC	CASSLGRLAGTKETQYF
TRBJ2-2	TRBV4-2	TRBD2	many	TGTGCCAGCAGCCCTAGCCGGACTAGCCGACCAGGGACCGGGGAGCTGTTTTTT	CASSPSRTSRPGTGELFF
TRBJ2-7	TRBV11-3	.	.	TGTGCCAGCAGCTTAGAAGGTACCTACGAGCAGTACTTC	CASSLEGTYEQYF
TRBJ1-6	TRBV7-9	TRBD1	.	TGTGCCAGCAGCCCCGGGACAGAATATAATTCACCCCTCCACTTT	CASSPGTEYNSPLHF
TRBJ2-1	TRBV7-2	.	once	TGTGCCAGCAGCTTAGCTTGGGACTCTGACAATGAGCAGTTCTTC	CASSLAWDSDNEQFF
TRBJ2-7	TRBV6-1	.	few	TGTGCCAGCAGTTTAGGAGGCTACGAGCAGTACTTC	CASSLGGYEQYF
TRBJ1-2	TRBV4-1	TRBD1	.	TGCGCCAGCAGCCAAGGGAACAGGGGATCCGCCTGGGGCTACACCTTC	CASSQGNRGSAWGYTF
TRBJ1-5	TRBV7-2	.	.	TGTGCCAGCAGCTTAGCGGGGTTTCAGCCCCAGCATTTT	CASSLAGFQPQHF
TRBJ2-5	TRBV19	TRBD1	.	TGTGCCAGTAGTGGGACCGGGACAGGAGAAGAGACCCAGTACTTC	CASSGTGTGEETQYF
TRBJ2-3	TRBV15	TRBD2	.	TGTGCCACCAGCAGGGGACTAGCGAGTAGCACAGATACGCAGTATTTT	CATSRGLASSTDTQYF
TRBJ2-7	TRBV30	TRBD1	.	TGTGCCTGGAGTATCGGGACAGGGCGGTACGAGCAGTACTTC	CAWSIGTGRYEQYF
TRBJ2-7	TRBV28	.	.	TGTGCCAGCAGTTTCAACTCCCCAACCTACGAGCAGTACTTC	CASSFNSPTYEQYF
TRBJ1-2	TRBV21-1	.	.	TGTGCCAGGGTGACAGGGGGCCGCTATGGCTACACCTTC	CARVTGGRYGYTF
TRBJ1-1	TRBV11-3	TRBD1	.	TGTGCCAGCAGCTTAGGGACAGGGTCGGCTTTCTTT	CASSLGTGSAFF